This T cell receptor (beta chain) appears in the sequencing data of a study of shared clonotypes between healthy human individuals. On the study more broadly: Every donor yielded three CD4 naive, three CD4 memory, two CD8 naive and one CD8 memory plate. Study-wide findings and caveats: Generation probabilities were higher for clonotypes shared across all four sorted-subset donors than for unshared ones. Across a handful of donors, naive CD4 shared around 5.1%, naive CD8 over 3%, memory CD4 roughly 2.1%, memory CD8 roughly 0.37%.

Original processing notes: Filtering differed for immunoSEQ, which gave only junction sequences without quality scores. Only in-frame clones appear in the TCRdb table, and some are missing; sequencing was by immunoSEQ multiplex PCR. Clone size and V and J calls were adopted from that table, with D and trimming inferred from the DNA. This table holds over a million clones, around three quarters found once. V was trimmed by 3 bases and J by 4 bases, leaving 13 bases between them. The germline V gene encodes CDR1 KGHSH and CDR2 LQKENI. CDR3 length: 16 amino acids. For this clone: Its antigen is unknown.

The sample consisted of memory CD4+ T cells from PBMCs. Subset specified: CD45RA-negative fraction. V and J are TRBV18 and TRBJ2-6; D not resolved. The sequence was obtained from a man aged 18 to 35 in good health. Some clones in this sample may be carry-over from other donors' samples. CDR3 coding DNA: TGTGCCAGCTCACCCGCCCGGTTTGGCGGGGCCAACGTCCTGACTTTC. Its protein product is CASSPARFGGANVLTF.